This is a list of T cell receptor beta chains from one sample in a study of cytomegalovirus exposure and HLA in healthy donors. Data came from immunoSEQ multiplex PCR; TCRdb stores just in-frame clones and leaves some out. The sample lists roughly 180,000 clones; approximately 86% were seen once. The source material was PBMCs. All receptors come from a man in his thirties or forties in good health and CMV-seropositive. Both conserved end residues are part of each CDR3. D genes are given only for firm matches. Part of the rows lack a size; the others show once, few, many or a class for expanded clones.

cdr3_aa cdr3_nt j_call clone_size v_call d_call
CASSLSDTQYF TGCGCCAGCAGCTTGTCAGATACGCAGTATTTT TRBJ2-3 - TRBV5-1 -
CASSLGPGDEQYF TGTGCCAGCAGCTTAGGGCCCGGGGACGAGCAGTACTTC TRBJ2-7 - TRBV7-6 -
CASTRGLAPETQYF TGTGCCAGCACCCGCGGGCTAGCGCCAGAGACCCAGTACTTC TRBJ2-5 once TRBV2 -
CASRLAGTQQYF TGTGCCAGCAGACTAGCGGGGACTCAGCAGTACTTC TRBJ2-7 few TRBV6-5 TRBD2
CASAPGTDSYEQYF TGTGCCAGCGCACCCGGGACAGACTCCTACGAGCAGTACTTC TRBJ2-7 few TRBV6-5 TRBD1
CASSLAGRPETQYF TGTGCCAGCAGCTTAGCGGGCAGACCAGAGACCCAGTACTTC TRBJ2-5 - TRBV7-8 -
CAWSVTGWGTGELFF TGTGCCTGGAGTGTAACAGGGTGGGGAACCGGGGAGCTGTTTTTT TRBJ2-2 - TRBV30 -
CASRRGGQSNTEAFF TGTGCCAGCAGAAGGGGGGGACAGTCTAACACTGAAGCTTTCTTT TRBJ1-1 - TRBV27 TRBD1
CASTLMGGTNYGYTF TGTGCCAGCACCTTAATGGGAGGGACTAACTATGGCTACACCTTC TRBJ1-2 - TRBV11-2 -
CASSPQVGGYQETQYF TGTGCCAGCAGCCCCCAGGTAGGGGGGTACCAAGAGACCCAGTACTTC TRBJ2-5 - TRBV7-6 -
CASSFSLNSGADTQYF TGTGCCAGCAGCTTTAGCCTCAACTCGGGGGCAGATACGCAGTATTTT TRBJ2-3 - TRBV7-6 -
CASTGGSGNTIYF TGTGCCAGCACGGGTGGAAGCGGAAACACCATATATTTT TRBJ1-3 - TRBV11-1 -
CASSLDRGRGTEAFF TGTGCCAGCAGCTTAGATCGGGGGAGGGGCACTGAAGCTTTCTTT TRBJ1-1 - TRBV11-2 -
CASSFDRSTLMAGELFF TGCGCCAGCAGCTTTGACAGATCAACTCTAATGGCCGGGGAGCTGTTTTTT TRBJ2-2 - TRBV5-1 -
CASSLGGAGGPAYEQYF TGTGCCAGCAGCTTGGGGGGAGCGGGAGGGCCAGCCTACGAGCAGTACTTC TRBJ2-7 - TRBV5-4 TRBD2
CASRPHKEAYEQYF TGTGCCAGCAGACCTCACAAGGAAGCCTACGAGCAGTACTTC TRBJ2-7 - TRBV28 -
CASSFPDPWTSGGDYNEQFF TGTGCCAGCAGTTTCCCAGACCCATGGACTAGCGGGGGAGATTACAATGAGCAGTTCTTC TRBJ2-1 - TRBV27 TRBD2
CATRDPRPNSYEQYF TGTGCCACCCGGGACCCACGACCGAACTCCTACGAGCAGTACTTC TRBJ2-7 - TRBV19 -
CASRVQGVSGDTQYF TGTGCCAGCAGGGTACAGGGGGTATCGGGGGATACGCAGTATTTT TRBJ2-3 - TRBV2 TRBD1
CASSFGQGFRYEQYF TGTGCCAGCAGTTTCGGACAGGGTTTTCGCTACGAGCAGTACTTC TRBJ2-7 - TRBV27 TRBD1
CASSKGQGSSPLHF TGTGCCAGTAGTAAGGGACAGGGGAGTTCACCCCTCCACTTT TRBJ1-6 - TRBV19 TRBD1
CASVREGNEAFF TGTGCCTCCGTACGGGAGGGCAATGAAGCTTTCTTT TRBJ1-1 - TRBV9 -
CAGGQGAGEKLFF TGTGCCGGGGGACAGGGGGCGGGAGAAAAACTGTTTTTT TRBJ1-4 - TRBV6-5 TRBD1
CASSTRDRYNSPLHF TGTGCCAGCAGCACCCGGGATCGTTATAATTCACCCCTCCACTTT TRBJ1-6 - TRBV11-3 -
CASSGRGLDGELFF TGCGCCAGCAGTGGAAGGGGGCTGGACGGGGAGCTGTTTTTT TRBJ2-2 - TRBV5-1 TRBD1
CASRPGQGFVPSNSPLHF TGCGCCAGCAGGCCGGGACAGGGGTTTGTTCCTAGTAATTCACCCCTCCACTTT TRBJ1-6 - TRBV5-1 TRBD1
CASSQDQVGQGGQLYEQYF TGCGCCAGCAGCCAAGATCAAGTGGGACAGGGGGGGCAACTCTACGAGCAGTACTTC TRBJ2-7 - TRBV4-3 TRBD1
CAIRSGQGDEKLFF TGTGCCATCAGGAGTGGACAGGGGGATGAAAAACTGTTTTTT TRBJ1-4 - TRBV10-3 TRBD1
CASSPGTVQPQHF TGTGCCAGCTCACCAGGGACAGTCCAGCCCCAGCATTTT TRBJ1-5 once TRBV18 TRBD1
CASSFTQLGHGNQPQHF TGCGCCAGCAGCTTTACACAACTCGGACACGGGAATCAGCCCCAGCATTTT TRBJ1-5 - TRBV4-1 -
CASSLTGTYEQYF TGTGCCAGCAGTTTAACAGGTACCTACGAGCAGTACTTC TRBJ2-7 - TRBV27 -
CATGTNSYNEQFF TGTGCCACCGGGACCAATTCCTACAATGAGCAGTTCTTC TRBJ2-1 - TRBV15 -
CASSPGTSGSYEQYF TGTGCCAGCAGCCCCGGGACTAGCGGATCCTACGAGCAGTACTTC TRBJ2-7 - TRBV9 TRBD2
CASSSRGRNTEAFF TGTGCCAGCAGCTCCAGGGGTCGGAACACTGAAGCTTTCTTT TRBJ1-1 - TRBV7-9 -
CASSLGPQEDYGYTF TGCGCCAGCAGCTTGGGGCCCCAAGAGGACTATGGCTACACCTTC TRBJ1-2 - TRBV5-1 -
CASSQGLAGYTTYEQYF TGTGCCAGCAGCCAAGGGCTAGCGGGTTACACCACCTACGAGCAGTACTTC TRBJ2-7 few TRBV4-2 TRBD2
CASGRLAGGEQFF TGTGCCAGTGGTAGACTAGCGGGAGGTGAGCAGTTCTTC TRBJ2-1 - TRBV7-2 TRBD2
CASSLNGGPDTQYF TGTGCCAGCAGCTTAAACGGGGGACCAGATACGCAGTATTTT TRBJ2-3 - TRBV7-6 -
CASSRGTEAFF TGTGCCAGCAGCCGTGGGACTGAAGCTTTCTTT TRBJ1-1 - TRBV6-5 -
CASRVLGGPGTDTQYF TGTGCCAGCAGGGTCCTGGGGGGCCCGGGCACAGATACGCAGTATTTT TRBJ2-3 - TRBV2 -
CASSSSTTEGAHGYTF TGTGCCAGCAGCTCCTCAACAACCGAGGGGGCGCATGGCTACACCTTC TRBJ1-2 - TRBV7-8 TRBD1
CASRINGLAIREQFF TGTGCCAGCAGGATAAACGGTCTAGCGATACGTGAGCAGTTCTTC TRBJ2-1 - TRBV7-2 -
CASSFRQGGEKLFF TGTGCCAGCAGTTTTCGACAGGGGGGTGAAAAACTGTTTTTT TRBJ1-4 - TRBV28 TRBD1
CASSARERRETQYF TGTGCCAGTAGTGCTCGGGAGCGAAGAGAGACCCAGTACTTC TRBJ2-5 - TRBV19 -
CASSPGDSNEQFF TGTGCCAGCAGCCCCGGAGACAGCAATGAGCAGTTCTTC TRBJ2-1 - TRBV13 -
CASSQSTDTQYF TGTGCCAGCAGCCAAAGCACAGATACGCAGTATTTT TRBJ2-3 - TRBV5-4 -
CASSQDTRGFGVGYTF TGCGCCAGCAGCCAAGATACGCGCGGGTTTGGTGTTGGCTACACCTTC TRBJ1-2 - TRBV4-3 -
CASRPGLGATGNTIYF TGTGCCAGCAGACCGGGCCTCGGGGCGACTGGAAACACCATATATTTT TRBJ1-3 - TRBV27 -
CASNGRVTNEKLFF TGCGCCAGCAATGGCAGGGTTACTAATGAAAAACTGTTTTTT TRBJ1-4 - TRBV10-1 -
CASGHRGSNQPQHF TGTGCCAGTGGACACAGGGGGAGCAATCAGCCCCAGCATTTT TRBJ1-5 - TRBV19 TRBD1
CSVVADNSYGYTF TGCAGCGTTGTGGCAGACAATTCCTATGGCTACACCTTC TRBJ1-2 - TRBV29-1 -
CASSVTMDTTNSPLHF TGTGCCAGCAGCGTTACTATGGACACTACTAATTCACCCCTCCACTTT TRBJ1-6 many TRBV9 -
CASSLEAVPNEKLFF TGCGCCAGCAGCTTGGAGGCAGTTCCTAATGAAAAACTGTTTTTT TRBJ1-4 - TRBV5-1 -
CSVAGLNGYTF TGCAGCGTTGCAGGGCTCAATGGCTACACCTTC TRBJ1-2 - TRBV29-1 -
CASSKRVSSGANVLTF TGTGCCAGCAGCAAGAGAGTTAGCTCTGGGGCCAACGTCCTGACTTTC TRBJ2-6 - TRBV9 -
CASSLVLGGSNQPQHF TGTGCCAGCAGCCTCGTTTTAGGGGGCTCTAATCAGCCCCAGCATTTT TRBJ1-5 - TRBV4-2 TRBD1